Each of the 9 T cell receptor beta chains below was sequenced from the same sample in a study of T-cell reconstitution after alpha-beta-depleted transplantation in children. Unique molecular identifiers were used in preparing the TCRbeta library. TCRdb passed the PCR reads through MiXCR, listing each CDR3 protein once. The sample has around 500,000 distinct CDR3 sequences; 20% to 25% are singletons. The sequenced sample was PBMCs, mostly from graft donor cells, obtained 360 days after TCRalphabeta/CD19-depleted stem cell transplant. The receptor set was obtained from a boy in the first two years of life who had a stem cell transplant for acute myeloid leukemia, so the T cells may come from the graft donor.

This clonotype was picked up many times. This chain connects TRBV20-1 to TRBJ2-1; 8 bases map to TRBD2. CDR3 size: 18 residues. Per the germline V gene, CDR1 is DFQATT and CDR2 is SNEGSKA (reference sequence). J lost 6 bases, V lost 6 bases, and 22 bases had no gene match. The CDR3 bases are TGCAGTGCCACCGATCCTTTTATGGGTAGCGGGATGTCCAATGAGCAGTTCTTC. Translating it yields CSATDPFMGSGMSNEQFF.

The chain combines TRBV12-3 or TRBV12-4 with TRBJ2-6; D not resolved. The CDR3 runs to 16 residues. V was pared by 1 base and J by 2 bases, with 9 bases between. CDR3 nucleotide sequence: TGTGCCAGCAGTTTAGTTGGAGTCCCTGGGGCCAACGTCCTGACTTTC. Its protein is CASSLVGVPGANVLTF.

This clonotype came up once. With a much larger clone just one base away, this may be a read error. The J gene is TRBJ2-3, the V gene TRBV11-2; D is uncertain. The CDR3 extends over 15 amino acids. The germline V and J ends were trimmed by 4 bases and 0 bases, with 11 bases remaining between them. Germline V CDR1 and CDR2: SGHAT, FQNNGV. The CDR3 nucleotides are TGTGCCAGCAGCTCCCACTCAGCTAGCACAGATACGCAGTATTTT. It encodes CASSSHSASTDTQYF.

This clonotype was counted only a few times. The chain employs TRBV29-1 and TRBJ1-1, with D uncertain. This CDR3 spans 13 amino acids. Deletions cut 7 bases from V and 1 base from J, with 13 bases between. Germline V gene data show CDR1 as SQVTM and CDR2 as ANQGSEA. The CDR3 region is CSGSPGGNTEAFF. CDR3 nucleotide sequence: TGCAGCGGATCTCCCGGAGGGAACACTGAAGCTTTCTTT.

This clonotype turned up a few times. V usage is TRBV27 and J usage is TRBJ2-1; 10 nucleotides agree with TRBD2. The trim removed 10 bases at V and 4 bases at J, leaving 4 bases unmatched. The CDR3 is made up of 13 amino acids. Germline CDR1 reads MNHEY; CDR2 reads SMNVEV (reference sequence). The CDR3 DNA reads TGTGCCATCAAGCGGGGGGGGTACAATGAGCAGTTCTTC. Amino acid sequence: CAIKRGGYNEQFF.

This chain links TRBV28 with TRBJ2-5; 11 nucleotides agree with TRBD2. The CDR3 spans 17 residues. Per the germline V gene, CDR1 is MDHEN and CDR2 is SYDVKM. Trimming at V came to 5 bases and at J to 0 bases, leaving 8 bases not matched to a gene. The chain's CDR3 is CASSPPRLAGYQETQYF. In DNA form, the CDR3 reads TGTGCCAGCAGTCCACCCCGACTAGCGGGGTACCAAGAGACCCAGTACTTC.

This clonotype occurred a few times. The chain has TRBV6-1 and TRBJ2-2, with 7 bases identical to TRBD2. V trimming: 7 bases; J trimming: 5 bases; junction bases outside the gene matches: 13. The CDR3 is 16 residues long. CDR1 is MNHNS and CDR2 is SASEGT in the germline V gene. For the CDR3, the DNA is TGTGCCAGCACCCGAGCGGGGAGGACGAGGACCGGGGAGCTGTTTTTT. It is translated as CASTRAGRTRTGELFF.

This clonotype was seen at least ten times. The chain employs TRBV28 and TRBJ1-2; D not resolved. Trimming took off 2 bases at V and 4 bases at J, with 5 bases between the two ends. Germline values: CDR1 MDHEN, CDR2 SYDVKM. The length of the CDR3 is 12 residues. CDR3 nucleotides: TGTGCCAGCAGTTTAAAGCCCTATGGCTACACCTTC. Translating it yields CASSLKPYGYTF.

The chain couples TRBV20-1 to TRBJ1-4, with 9 bases identical to TRBD1. This CDR3 has 13 residues. With V trimmed by 6 bases and J by 9 bases, 8 bases remained unmatched. Germline V gene sequence: CDR1 DFQATT, CDR2 SNEGSKA (reference sequence). For the CDR3, the DNA is TGCAGTGCGCCGGGACAGGGTCTCCAAAAACTGTTTTTT. Encoded protein: CSAPGQGLQKLFF.